This TCR beta chain was identified in a study of T cells after yellow fever vaccination. Overall study: Fractions of low cell number were prepared using SMART-Seq v4 Ultra Low Input.

TCRdb reanalysed the 5' RACE reads using MiXCR and keeps one entry per CDR3 protein. The top ten clones hold under 20% of a sample with hundreds of thousands of distinct CDR3 sequences, 8.1% of them seen once. This clonotype was seen only a few times. Its antigen is still unknown. Broader study findings: FACS-sorted repertoires might harbor abundant contaminating clonotypes from the bulk population. A large majority of primary-vaccination clones showed up again after the booster (approximately 95% CD4, around 90% CD8).

This CDR3 has 14 amino acids. Per germline, CDR1 MNHEY and CDR2 SVGEGT. The junction had 6 bases not matched to a gene; V was cut back by 6 bases and J by 5 bases. The rearrangement uses TRBV6-2 or TRBV6-3 and TRBJ1-5; 8 positions agree with TRBD1. Sequences were derived from PBMCs, sampled more than 40 days after the first yellow fever vaccination. The clonotype was recovered from a man aged 18 to 30 who received the YFV17D yellow fever vaccine. CDR3 nucleotides: TGTGCCAGCAGCTCCCAGGGGGCTTATCAGCCCCAGCATTTT. Residues: CASSSQGAYQPQHF.